The next 17 T cell receptor beta chains were all read from a single sample in a study of blood T cell repertoires in COVID-19. Profiling relied on immunoSEQ multiplex PCR, and the TCRdb table lists in-frame clones only, not all of them. The data show under 80,000 clones, with roughly nine tenths seen just once and approximately 15% held by the top ten. Sequenced input: peripheral blood. The receptors here all came from a man older than 75 in a cohort sampled during active COVID-19.

The chain uses TRBV4-1 and TRBJ1-1; D possibly corresponds to TRBD1 (5 bases). V was clipped by 2 bases and J by 8 bases, with 21 bases between them. There are 16 residues in the CDR3. The germline CDR1 and CDR2 sequences are MGHRA and YSYEKL. DNA of the CDR3: TGCGCCAGCAGCCAATTAGGGGCCCTCGGTGCAGGAGAAGCTTTCTTT. It specifies CASSQLGALGAGEAFF.

The chain recombines TRBV5-4 with TRBJ2-7; 11 bases fit TRBD1. This CDR3 spans 14 amino acids. The germline gives CDR1 SGHNT, CDR2 YYREEE (reference sequence). The ends lost 2 bases at V and 4 bases at J; junction bases unmatched: 2. This CDR3 reads CASSLGTGGYEQYF. The CDR3 DNA is TGTGCCAGCAGCTTAGGGACAGGGGGTTACGAGCAGTACTTC.

The V gene is TRBV5-1, the J gene TRBJ2-2, with D unclear. Germline-derived CDR1 and CDR2 are SGHRS and YFSETQ. Trimming cost V 4 bases and J 0 bases, with 13 bases left between them. This CDR3 spans 16 amino acids. The CDR3 protein is CASSQTPTANTGELFF. The CDR3 nucleotides read TGCGCCAGCAGCCAGACACCAACCGCGAACACCGGGGAGCTGTTTTTT.

This chain connects TRBV19 to TRBJ2-3; 11 bases are a match to TRBD1. The V segment lost 6 bases and the J segment 4 bases; nucleotides outside the gene matches: 9. CDR1 and CDR2 (germline): LNHDA, SQIVND (reference sequence). The CDR3 loop spans 16 amino acids. The CDR3 DNA is TGTGCCAGTAGCCAGGACAGGGGGCGCGAGGCAGATACGCAGTATTTT. Translated: CASSQDRGREADTQYF.

This rearrangement joins TRBV9 to TRBJ2-5; a possible D gene is TRBD1 (6 bases). Germline lookup yields CDR1 SGDLS and CDR2 YYNGEE. The CDR3 has 14 residues. The germline V and J ends were trimmed by 1 base and 5 bases, with 12 bases remaining between them. The CDR3 region is CASSVNQGWETQYF. CDR3 coding DNA: TGTGCCAGCAGCGTAAATCAGGGGTGGGAGACCCAGTACTTC.

This chain joins TRBV6-5 and TRBJ1-1; 7 bases match TRBD1. The CDR3 consists of 15 residues. V gave up 6 bases and J gave up 7 bases; unmatched junction bases: 14. The germline CDR1 and CDR2 sequences are MNHEY and SVGAGI. CDR3 nucleotide sequence: TGTGCCAGCAGCGGTTTCAGGACAGGTGGGATTGAAGCTTTCTTT. Amino acid sequence: CASSGFRTGGIEAFF.

This chain links TRBV15 with TRBJ1-2; a possible D gene is TRBD1 (5 bases). The CDR3 loop spans 16 amino acids. Germline-derived CDR1 and CDR2 are LNHNV and YYDKDF (reference sequence). Trimming removed 1 base from V and 4 bases from J, with 16 bases in between. CDR3 residues: CATSRGFGGPLYGYTF. The CDR3 DNA is TGTGCCACCAGCAGAGGGTTCGGGGGACCACTCTATGGCTACACCTTC. The variable domain in full, completed from reference TRBV15 and TRBJ1-2, reads DAMVIQNPRYQVTQFGKPVTLSCSQTLNHNVMYWYQQKSSQAPKLLFHYYDKDFNNEADTPDNFQSRRPNTSFCFLDIRSPGLGDTAMYLCATSRGFGGPLYGYTFGSGTRLTVV.

The V gene is TRBV11-3, the J gene TRBJ2-5; TRBD2 might be the D (6 bases). Trimming took off 2 bases at V and 3 bases at J, with 7 bases between the two ends. Germline V gene lookup returns CDR1 SGHNT and CDR2 YENEEA. The CDR3 runs 13 residues. CDR3 coding DNA: TGTGCCAGCAGCTTATTAGCGGAAGAGACCCAGTACTTC. The encoded protein is CASSLLAEETQYF.

The V call is TRBV3-1 (or the pseudogene TRBV3-2), the J call TRBJ2-2; 10 bases line up with TRBD2. Trimming removed 4 bases from V and 1 base from J; junction bases left unmatched: 3. Germline assignment: CDR1 LGHDT and CDR2 YNNKEL (reference sequence). The CDR3 runs to 16 residues. CDR3 residues: CASSLLAGGNTGELFF. The CDR3 DNA reads TGTGCCAGCAGCCTATTAGCGGGGGGGAACACCGGGGAGCTGTTTTTT.

V and J are TRBV6-2 or TRBV6-3 and TRBJ2-5; a possible D gene is TRBD2 (5 bases). V dropped 4 bases and J dropped 2 bases, with 14 bases sitting between them. The CDR3 runs 15 residues. The germline CDR1 and CDR2 sequences are MNHEY and SVGEGT. As DNA, the CDR3 is TGTGCCAGCAGTTCCGCCGCGGCGGGTCAAGAGACCCAGTACTTC. Amino acid sequence: CASSSAAAGQETQYF.

The table lists this clone with a count of one. The chain employs TRBV28 and TRBJ2-3; D is unresolved. V shed 5 bases and J shed 0 bases, with 12 bases lying between them. The CDR3 totals 15 residues. Germline values: CDR1 MDHEN, CDR2 SYDVKM. In DNA, the CDR3 is TGTGCCAGCAGTCCATCACAAGTAAGCACAGATACGCAGTATTTT. Protein product: CASSPSQVSTDTQYF.

This chain's CDR3 is CASSYRAGNYGYTF. The CDR3 DNA is TGTGCCAGCAGCTACCGTGCGGGGAACTATGGCTACACCTTC. The J gene is TRBJ1-2, the V gene TRBV5-4, with D hard to call. V lost 3 bases, J lost 2 bases, and 11 bases lay in between. Germline CDR1 is SGHNT and CDR2 is YYREEE (reference sequence). This CDR3 is built from 14 residues.

This chain connects TRBV20-1 to TRBJ2-7, with 13 bases aligning to TRBD2. After removal of 3 bases from V and 2 bases from J, the junction contained 4 bases not matched to a gene. From germline, CDR1 is DFQATT and CDR2 SNEGSKA (reference sequence). CDR3 length equals 15 residues. CDR3 sequence (DNA): TGCAGTGCTAGTACTACTAGCGGGGGGGCCTACGAGCAGTACTTC. Translated, it gives CSASTTSGGAYEQYF.

This clone was seen only once. The rearrangement links TRBV29-1 to TRBJ1-2; unclear D gene. This CDR3 has 10 amino acids. Looked up from germline, CDR1 is SQVTM and CDR2 is ANQGSEA. V was pared by 6 bases and J by 4 bases, with 6 bases between. DNA of the CDR3: TGCAGCGTCCAGGCCTATGGCTACACCTTC. It is translated as CSVQAYGYTF.

A remark on this clone: Other DNA sequences from this sample encode an identical CDR3 as well. This chain uses TRBV5-4 with TRBJ2-3; 13 positions agree with TRBD2. The CDR3 has 16 amino acids. Germline assignment: CDR1 SGHNT and CDR2 YYREEE (reference sequence). J was trimmed by 1 base and V by 4 bases; bases with no gene match: 3. In nucleotides, the CDR3 is TGTGCCAGCAGCCTCGGGACTAGCGGGGGCACAGATACGCAGTATTTT. Its translation is CASSLGTSGGTDTQYF.

The DNA for the CDR3 is TGTGCCAGTAGTATAGAGGGCGGGGCGCGACACCACTACGAGCAGTACTTC. This encodes CASSIEGGARHHYEQYF. V gene TRBV19 combines with J gene TRBJ2-7, with a tentative D call TRBD2 (6 bases). The CDR3 length is 17 residues. The V end was cut by 0 bases, the J end by 3 bases, with 18 bases between. Per the germline V gene, CDR1 is LNHDA and CDR2 is SQIVND (reference sequence).

The chain uses TRBV4-1 and TRBJ1-1, with D maybe TRBD1 (5 bases). Germline V gene lookup returns CDR1 MGHRA and CDR2 YSYEKL. CDR3 length: 17 amino acids. V was shortened by 4 bases and J by 0 bases, with 18 bases between the two germline ends. DNA of the CDR3: TGCGCCAGCAGCCCCCATGTTCAGGGTCGGATGAACACTGAAGCTTTCTTT. Translated: CASSPHVQGRMNTEAFF.